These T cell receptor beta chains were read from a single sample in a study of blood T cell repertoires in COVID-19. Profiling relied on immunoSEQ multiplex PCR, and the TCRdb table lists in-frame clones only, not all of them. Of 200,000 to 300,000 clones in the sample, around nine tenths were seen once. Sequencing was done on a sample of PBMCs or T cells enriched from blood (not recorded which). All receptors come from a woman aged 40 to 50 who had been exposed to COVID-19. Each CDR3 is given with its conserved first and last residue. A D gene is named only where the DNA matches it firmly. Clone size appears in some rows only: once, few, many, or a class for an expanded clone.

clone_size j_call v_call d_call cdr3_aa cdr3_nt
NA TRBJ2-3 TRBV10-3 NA CAINGQGGSDTQYF TGTGCCATCAATGGCCAGGGAGGTTCAGATACGCAGTATTTT
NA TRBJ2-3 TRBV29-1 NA CSVLSADTQYF TGCAGCGTCCTCAGCGCAGATACGCAGTATTTT
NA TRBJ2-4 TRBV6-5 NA CASSYSSRLAKNIQYF TGTGCCAGCAGTTACTCTTCCCGTCTAGCCAAAAACATTCAGTACTTC
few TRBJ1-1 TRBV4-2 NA CASSQGTLRGTEAFF TGTGCCAGCAGCCAAGGGACACTTAGGGGGACTGAAGCTTTCTTT
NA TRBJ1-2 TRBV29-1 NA CSVEDNPGAGNYGYTF TGCAGCGTTGAAGATAACCCAGGCGCAGGGAACTATGGCTACACCTTC
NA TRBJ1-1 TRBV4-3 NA CASSQDKGGTEAFF TGCGCCAGCAGCCAAGATAAGGGGGGGACTGAAGCTTTCTTT
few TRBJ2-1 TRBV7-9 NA CASSLYLGGTDEQFF TGTGCCAGCAGCTTATATCTGGGAGGAACGGATGAGCAGTTCTTC
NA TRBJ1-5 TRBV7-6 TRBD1 CASSKGPRDRHISNQPQHF TGTGCCAGCAGTAAGGGGCCCCGGGACAGACATATTAGCAATCAGCCCCAGCATTTT
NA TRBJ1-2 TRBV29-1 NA CSVEGGARSTRTLSGYTF TGCAGCGTTGAGGGCGGGGCGCGATCCACCAGGACCCTCTCTGGCTACACCTTC
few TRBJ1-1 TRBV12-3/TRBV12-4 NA CASSLNLRGEAFF TGTGCCAGCAGTCTAAATCTCAGGGGTGAAGCTTTCTTT
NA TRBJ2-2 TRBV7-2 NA CASSSRGGANTGELFF TGTGCCAGCAGTTCCAGAGGGGGGGCCAACACCGGGGAGCTGTTTTTT
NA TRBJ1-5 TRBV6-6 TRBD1 CASSWGQANQPQHF TGTGCCAGCAGTTGGGGACAGGCCAATCAGCCCCAGCATTTT
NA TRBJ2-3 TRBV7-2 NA CASGRSRVGGADTQYF TGTGCCAGCGGCCGCTCCCGGGTGGGAGGAGCAGATACGCAGTATTTT
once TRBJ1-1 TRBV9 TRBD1 CASSKQGVGAFF TGTGCCAGCAGCAAGCAGGGGGTTGGAGCTTTCTTT
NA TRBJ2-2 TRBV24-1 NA CATSKPSAGNTGELFF TGTGCCACCAGTAAGCCTTCGGCAGGGAACACCGGGGAGCTGTTTTTT
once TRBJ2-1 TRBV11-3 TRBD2 CASSSRWPSGSHWDEQFF TGTGCCAGCAGCTCCCGCTGGCCTAGCGGGAGCCACTGGGATGAGCAGTTCTTC
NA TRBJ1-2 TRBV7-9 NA CASSPGSGYTF TGTGCCAGCAGCCCTGGGAGTGGCTACACCTTC
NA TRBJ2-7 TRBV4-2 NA CASSQGTGTRSYEQYF TGTGCCAGCAGCCAGGGTACAGGGACCCGCTCCTACGAGCAGTACTTC
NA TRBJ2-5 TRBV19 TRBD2 CASSRWTSGRNQETQYF TGTGCCAGTAGTAGGTGGACTAGCGGGAGGAACCAAGAGACCCAGTACTTC
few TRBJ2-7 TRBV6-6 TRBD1 CASSHGTADYEQYF TGTGCCAGCAGCCACGGGACAGCGGACTACGAGCAGTACTTC
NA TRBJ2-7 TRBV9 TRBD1 CASTQGDNYEQYF TGTGCCAGCACCCAGGGGGACAACTACGAGCAGTACTTC
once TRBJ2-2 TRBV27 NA CASSLGSGELFF TGTGCCAGCAGTCTAGGGAGCGGGGAGCTGTTTTTT
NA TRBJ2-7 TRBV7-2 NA CASSLGSPGYEQYF TGTGCCAGCAGCTTAGGGTCCCCGGGTTACGAGCAGTACTTC
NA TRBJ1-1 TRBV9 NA CASSPQPGTPNTEAFF TGTGCCAGCAGCCCTCAACCAGGGACTCCGAACACTGAAGCTTTCTTT
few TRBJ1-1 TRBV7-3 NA CASSTGIGPGTEAFF TGTGCCAGCAGCACCGGCATAGGGCCGGGAACTGAAGCTTTCTTT
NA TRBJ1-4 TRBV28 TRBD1 CASSSAGTGDEKLFF TGTGCCAGCAGTTCCGCCGGGACAGGGGATGAAAAACTGTTTTTT
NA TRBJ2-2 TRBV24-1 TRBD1 CATSDPARQGRAGELFF TGTGCCACCAGTGATCCGGCCCGACAGGGTCGGGCCGGGGAGCTGTTTTTT
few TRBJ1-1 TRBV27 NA CASSLSRGAPEAFF TGTGCCAGCAGTTTATCACGGGGGGCCCCTGAAGCTTTCTTT
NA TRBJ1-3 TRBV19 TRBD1 CASSDRGEGNTIYF TGTGCCAGTAGTGACAGGGGGGAAGGAAACACCATATATTTT
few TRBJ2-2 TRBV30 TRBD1 CAWSAQGYTGELFF TGTGCCTGGAGCGCACAGGGGTATACCGGGGAGCTGTTTTTT
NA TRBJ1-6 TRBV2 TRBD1 CASRDRGPDNSPLHF TGTGCCAGCAGAGACAGGGGGCCGGATAATTCACCCCTCCACTTT
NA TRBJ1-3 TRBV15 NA CATFRRTIYF TGTGCCACCTTCCGGAGAACCATATATTTT